This record covers a single T cell receptor beta chain. Its target is not known. Terminally differentiated effector memory CD45RA+ cells were excluded by CCR7 positive selection of CD45RO-negative cells. Healthy and HIV-negative, the adult donors had no recent acute infections or vaccinations. This CDR3 contains 15 residues. Germline V lookup: CDR1 SEHNR, CDR2 FQNEAQ (reference sequence). V lost 4 bases to trimming and J lost 4 bases, with 17 bases between them. This entry belongs to a study of shared clonotypes between healthy human individuals. Sorted-subset replicate PCR reactions contained 200 to 250 ng DNA, corresponding to around 30,000 T cell genomes. Sequencing used immunoSEQ multiplex PCR; TCRdb keeps in-frame clones, though not all of them. The sample yields about 2.1 million clones, about 94% seen once. Study conclusions and caveats: Non-shared clonotypes showed lower generation probabilities than clonotypes common to all four donors.

V and J are TRBV7-9 and TRBJ2-7; D gene ambiguous. Material: naive CD8+ T cells from PBMCs. The clonotype originates from a man younger than 30 in good health. Some clones in this sample may be carry-over from other donors' samples. The CDR3 sequence is CASSSEGRWGYEQYF. CDR3 sequence (DNA): TGTGCCAGCAGCTCCGAAGGACGGTGGGGTTACGAGCAGTACTTC. Variable domain in full (rest from reference TRBV7-9 and TRBJ2-7): DTGVSQNPRHKITKRGQNVTFRCDPISEHNRLYWYRQTLGQGPEFLTYFQNEAQLEKSRLLSDRFSAERPKGSFSTLEIQRTEQGDSAMYLCASSSEGRWGYEQYFGPGTRLTVT.